This TCR beta chain was identified during a study of early T cells in non-severe SARS-CoV-2 infection. Each single cDNA molecule received a unique molecular identifier. Via MiXCR, TCRdb re-called the 5' RACE reads, giving one row per CDR3 protein. The table lists tens of thousands of distinct CDR3 sequences, roughly 5% of them singletons. The V gene lost 3 bases and the J gene lost 5 bases, with 20 bases spanning the gap. The germline V gene has CDR1 SGHNT and CDR2 YYREEE (reference sequence). The CDR3 sequence is 17 residues long. The table lists this clonotype with many counts. This chain links TRBV5-4 with TRBJ1-4; possibly TRBD1 for D (5 bases). The sequencing input was whole blood. This sequence originates from an adult who was a healthcare worker with PCR-confirmed SARS-CoV-2 infection or an uninfected control (not recorded which). The CDR3 sequence: CASSSVGQGGLNEKLFF. CDR3 sequence (DNA): TGTGCCAGCAGCTCTGTCGGCCAGGGAGGGCTAAATGAAAAACTGTTTTTT.